This record concerns one TCR beta chain sequence. This specimen comes from a study of blood T cell repertoires in COVID-19. About the study: The United States, Italy and Spain provided the acute and convalescent COVID-19 samples. From T cells, B-cell-depleted T cells, or PBMCs came the material, which was cDNA or gDNA.

Study processing details: The assay estimated nucleated cells by amplifying reference gene primers. The repertoire was sequenced with immunoSEQ multiplex PCR; TCRdb's copy has only in-frame clones and lacks some. The V and J calls and clone size were taken over from that table, and D and trimming were inferred from the DNA. The sample has about 280,000 clones, over 75% seen once. Germline CDR1 and CDR2: MNHEY and SVGAGI. J gave up 4 bases and V 8 bases, and 9 bases lay outside the gene matches. This CDR3 comprises 15 residues. The clonotype comes from a man aged 18-30 years with active or convalescent COVID-19. The gene calls are TRBV6-5 and TRBJ2-5; 11 nucleotides align to TRBD1. The specimen was peripheral blood. The CDR3 DNA is TGTGCCAGCGGGACCGGGACAGGGGGATCAGAGACCCAGTACTTC. The encoded protein is CASGTGTGGSETQYF.